The clone carrying this T cell receptor beta chain was seen a few times. The antigen remains unidentified. This record comes from a study of T cell repertoires in aging, cancer and after chemotherapy. Looking at the study overall: Donors were grouped into six age bands spanning 30 or younger through 70 or older. Patients with glioblastoma brain tumors were sampled before and after temozolomide-based therapy.

The template was genomic DNA from peripheral blood, not RNA. The study's findings and limits: Healthy donors lost TCR diversity with age mainly through richness, cancer patients through richness and evenness.

CDR1 and CDR2 (germline): LGHNA, YNFKEQ. The CDR3 has 14 residues. Trimming took 1 base from V and 2 from J, leaving 3 bases between them. TRB rearrangements spanning V, D and J were amplified using mixed TRB-A/B primers. A single record per CDR3 protein comes from TCRdb applying MiXCR to the multiplex PCR reads. The table lists hundreds of distinct CDR3 sequences, approximately 83% of them singletons. The chain employs TRBV4-2 and TRBJ2-6; no clear D gene. This clonotype was sampled from a human donor with a solid tumor. The sequencing input was blood. CDR3 in amino acids: CASSQGAGANVLTF. The CDR3 DNA reads as TGTGCCAGCAGCCAAGGAGCTGGGGCCAACGTCCTGACTTTC.